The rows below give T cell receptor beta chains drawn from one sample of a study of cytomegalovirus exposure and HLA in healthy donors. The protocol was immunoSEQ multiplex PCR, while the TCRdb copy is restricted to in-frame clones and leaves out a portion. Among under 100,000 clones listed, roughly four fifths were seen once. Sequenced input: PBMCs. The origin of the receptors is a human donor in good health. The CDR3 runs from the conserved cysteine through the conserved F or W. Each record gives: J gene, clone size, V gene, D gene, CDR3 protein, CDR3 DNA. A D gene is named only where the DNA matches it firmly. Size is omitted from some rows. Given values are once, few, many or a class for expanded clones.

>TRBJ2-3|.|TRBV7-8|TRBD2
CASSLVEGGDTDTQYF
TGTGCCAGCAGCTTAGTTGAGGGAGGGGACACAGATACGCAGTATTTT
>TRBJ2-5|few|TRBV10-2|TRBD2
CASSPRLTSGGSQETQYF
TGCGCCAGCAGTCCAAGACTTACTAGCGGGGGATCCCAAGAGACCCAGTACTTC
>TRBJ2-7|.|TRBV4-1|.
CASSQAPTDSYEQYF
TGCGCCAGCAGCCAAGCCCCGACAGATTCCTACGAGCAGTACTTC
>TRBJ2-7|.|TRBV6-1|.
CASRDFGEQYF
TGTGCCAGCAGGGACTTCGGCGAGCAGTACTTC
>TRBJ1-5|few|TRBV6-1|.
CASSDRVRVPQPQHF
TGTGCCAGCAGTGACAGGGTCAGGGTTCCTCAGCCCCAGCATTTT
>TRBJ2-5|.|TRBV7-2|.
CASSLGGVRQRQETQYF
TGTGCCAGCAGCTTAGGAGGAGTGAGACAGAGACAAGAGACCCAGTACTTC
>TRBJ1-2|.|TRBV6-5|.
CASSYAGYGYTF
TGTGCCAGCAGTTACGCCGGGTATGGCTACACCTTC
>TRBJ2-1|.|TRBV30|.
CAWSVQRYEQFF
TGTGCCTGGAGTGTACAAAGATATGAGCAGTTCTTC
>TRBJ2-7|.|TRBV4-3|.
CASSPGLRTYEQYF
TGCGCCAGCAGCCCGGGACTGAGAACCTACGAGCAGTACTTC
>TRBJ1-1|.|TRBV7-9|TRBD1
CASSSDRANTEAFF
TGTGCCAGCAGCTCGGACAGGGCGAACACTGAAGCTTTCTTT
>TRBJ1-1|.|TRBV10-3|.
CATYRGGNTEAFF
TGTGCCACATACCGGGGGGGTAACACTGAAGCTTTCTTT
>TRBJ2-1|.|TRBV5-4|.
CASSLEPQGRDEQFF
TGTGCCAGCAGCTTGGAGCCCCAGGGGAGGGATGAGCAGTTCTTC
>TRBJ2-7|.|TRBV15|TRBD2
CATSRDRLAGGIYEQYF
TGTGCCACCAGCAGAGATCGACTAGCGGGGGGGATATACGAGCAGTACTTC
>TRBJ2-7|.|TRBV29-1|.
CSVELGAHRDEQYF
TGCAGCGTTGAGCTTGGGGCCCATCGGGACGAGCAGTACTTC
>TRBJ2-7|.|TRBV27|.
CASGQGNSYEQYF
TGTGCCAGCGGCCAGGGGAACTCCTACGAGCAGTACTTC
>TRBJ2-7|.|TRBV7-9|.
CASSTSRDNLLYEQYF
TGTGCCAGCAGTACCTCCCGGGACAATCTTCTCTACGAGCAGTACTTC
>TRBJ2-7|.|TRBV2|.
CASSGGVLGNEQYF
TGTGCCAGCAGTGGGGGGGTTCTAGGCAACGAGCAGTACTTC
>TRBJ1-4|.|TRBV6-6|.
CASSPRGEKLFF
TGTGCCAGCAGCCCTCGGGGTGAAAAACTGTTTTTT
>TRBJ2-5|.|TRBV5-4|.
CASSLGQGGETRYF
TGTGCCAGCAGCTTGGGCCAGGGTGGAGAGACCCGGTACTTC
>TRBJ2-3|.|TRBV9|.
CASSVVAPGDTQYF
TGTGCCAGCAGCGTAGTAGCCCCCGGGGATACGCAGTATTTT
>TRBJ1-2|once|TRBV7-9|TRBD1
CASSLVDRDGYTF
TGTGCCAGCAGCTTAGTTGACAGGGATGGCTACACCTTC
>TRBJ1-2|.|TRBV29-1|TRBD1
CSVSFPGQGLSGYGYTF
TGCAGCGTTTCATTTCCGGGACAGGGACTTTCGGGATATGGCTACACCTTC
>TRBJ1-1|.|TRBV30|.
CAWSDPPGLYEAFF
TGTGCCTGGAGTGACCCGCCGGGGTTATATGAAGCTTTCTTT
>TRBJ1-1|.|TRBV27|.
CASSSGPGGGITEAFF
TGTGCCAGCAGTTCCGGACCGGGGGGGGGCATCACTGAAGCTTTCTTT
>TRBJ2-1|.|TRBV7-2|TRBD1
CASSFQGAYNEQFF
TGTGCCAGCAGCTTCCAGGGGGCCTACAATGAGCAGTTCTTC
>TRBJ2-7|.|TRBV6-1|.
CASSEAGLESYEQYF
TGTGCCAGCAGTGAAGCGGGACTGGAGTCCTACGAGCAGTACTTC
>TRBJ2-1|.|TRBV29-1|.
CSVIKIGEFF
TGCAGCGTTATTAAGATAGGGGAGTTCTTC
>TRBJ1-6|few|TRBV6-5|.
CASSKQGTSPLHF
TGTGCCAGCAGTAAACAGGGTACTTCACCCCTCCACTTT
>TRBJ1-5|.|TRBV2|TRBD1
CASSGRQGGNQPQHF
TGTGCCAGCAGCGGAAGACAGGGGGGCAATCAGCCCCAGCATTTT
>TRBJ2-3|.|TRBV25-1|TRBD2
CACSGPGLAYPDTQYF
TGTGCCTGCAGTGGCCCGGGACTAGCGTACCCAGATACGCAGTATTTT
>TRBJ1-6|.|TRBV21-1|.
CASSPSIGSSYNSPLHF
TGTGCCAGCAGTCCCTCTATAGGGAGCTCCTATAATTCACCCCTCCACTTT
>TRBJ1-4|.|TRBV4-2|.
CASSQADTPSGREKLFF
TGTGCCAGCAGCCAGGCGGACACCCCATCTGGTAGGGAAAAACTGTTTTTT
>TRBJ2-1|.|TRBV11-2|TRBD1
CASSTQGQGRIF
TGTGCCAGCAGCACTCAAGGACAGGGCAGGATCTTC
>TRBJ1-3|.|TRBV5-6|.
CASSFPGPGNTIYF
TGTGCCAGCAGCTTTCCAGGGCCTGGAAACACCATATATTTT
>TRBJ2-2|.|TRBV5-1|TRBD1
CASSGRDRGFTGELFF
TGCGCCAGCAGCGGCCGGGACAGGGGGTTCACCGGGGAGCTGTTTTTT
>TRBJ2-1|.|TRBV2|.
CASTPFSGLQAYNEQFF
TGTGCCAGCACCCCCTTTTCCGGTTTACAGGCCTACAATGAGCAGTTCTTC
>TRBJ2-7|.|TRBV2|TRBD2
CASSAGSGGLFGVEQYF
TGTGCCAGCAGTGCAGGTAGCGGGGGCCTCTTTGGTGTGGAGCAGTACTTC
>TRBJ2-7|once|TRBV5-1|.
CASSMGTEYYEQYF
TGCGCCAGCAGCATGGGGACTGAATACTACGAGCAGTACTTC
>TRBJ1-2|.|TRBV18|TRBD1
CASSAQGQTPHGYTF
TGTGCCAGCTCAGCCCAGGGACAGACACCCCATGGCTACACCTTC
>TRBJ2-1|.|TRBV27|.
CASSLADNFASYNEQFF
TGTGCCAGCAGTTTAGCGGACAACTTCGCGTCCTACAATGAGCAGTTCTTC
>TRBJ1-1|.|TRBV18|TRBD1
CASSRQTGENTEAFF
TGTGCCAGCTCACGACAGACAGGGGAGAACACTGAAGCTTTCTTT
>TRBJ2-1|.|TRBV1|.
CTSSRSGGNEQFF
TGCACCAGCAGCCGGAGCGGGGGGAATGAGCAGTTCTTC
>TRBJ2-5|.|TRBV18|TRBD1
CASSLTQGQETQYF
TGTGCCAGCTCACTAACACAGGGGCAGGAGACCCAGTACTTC
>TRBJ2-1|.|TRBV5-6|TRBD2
CASSLDRGGYGVNEQFF
TGTGCCAGCAGCTTGGATCGGGGAGGGTATGGGGTCAATGAGCAGTTCTTC
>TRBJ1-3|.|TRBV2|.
CASSDQGSGNTIYF
TGTGCCAGCAGTGACCAGGGATCTGGAAACACCATATATTTT
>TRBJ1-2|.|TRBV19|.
CASSLRTDWPYGYTF
TGTGCCAGTAGCCTCAGGACGGACTGGCCCTATGGCTACACCTTC
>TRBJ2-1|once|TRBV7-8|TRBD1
CASSPRTGIAYNEQFF
TGTGCCAGCAGCCCTAGGACAGGGATCGCCTACAATGAGCAGTTCTTC
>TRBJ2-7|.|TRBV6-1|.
CASSEGGPKTYEQYF
TGTGCCAGCAGTGAGGGGGGGCCCAAAACCTACGAGCAGTACTTC
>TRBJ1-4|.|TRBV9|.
CASSGQPFNEKLFF
TGTGCCAGCAGCGGACAGCCTTTTAATGAAAAACTGTTTTTT
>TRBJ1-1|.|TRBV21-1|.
CASSTFGGVGEAFF
TGTGCCAGCAGCACCTTTGGAGGGGTCGGTGAAGCTTTCTTT
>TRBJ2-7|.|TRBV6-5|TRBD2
CASSRTSGGLYEQYF
TGTGCCAGCAGTCGAACTAGCGGGGGGCTTTACGAGCAGTACTTC
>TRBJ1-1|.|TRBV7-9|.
CASSGGAGTEAFF
TGTGCCAGCAGTGGGGGGGCAGGAACTGAAGCTTTCTTT
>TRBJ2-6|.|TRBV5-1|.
CASSLASGAGANVLTF
TGCGCCAGCAGCTTGGCCTCAGGGGCTGGGGCCAACGTCCTGACTTTC